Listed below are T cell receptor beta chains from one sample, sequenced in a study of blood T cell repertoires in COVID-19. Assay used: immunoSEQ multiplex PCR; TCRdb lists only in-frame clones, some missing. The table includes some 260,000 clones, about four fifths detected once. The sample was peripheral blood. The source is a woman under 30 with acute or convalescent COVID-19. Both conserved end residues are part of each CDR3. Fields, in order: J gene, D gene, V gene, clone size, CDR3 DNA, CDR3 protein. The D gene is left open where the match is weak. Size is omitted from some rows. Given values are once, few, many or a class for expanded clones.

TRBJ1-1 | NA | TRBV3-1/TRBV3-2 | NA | TGTGCCAGCAGCTACGGTAACACTGAAGCTTTCTTT | CASSYGNTEAFF
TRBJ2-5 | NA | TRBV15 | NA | TGTGCCACCAGCAGCAAAAAATCCGGAACGGGTTTAGAGACCCAGTACTTC | CATSSKKSGTGLETQYF
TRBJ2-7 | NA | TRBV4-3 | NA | TGCGCCAGCAGCCAAGGTCGCGGGAATCTGTACGAGCAGTACTTC | CASSQGRGNLYEQYF
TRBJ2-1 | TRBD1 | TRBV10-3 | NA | TGTGCCATCAGCCAGGGGGCAAATGAGCAGTTCTTC | CAISQGANEQFF
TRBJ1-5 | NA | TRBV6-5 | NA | TGTGCCAGCAGCCATGCGGGGGGAAGCAATCAGCCCCAGCATTTT | CASSHAGGSNQPQHF
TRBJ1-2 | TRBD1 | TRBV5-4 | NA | TGTGCCAGCAGCTTGGGGGCAATCCGGGACAGTGCTTATGGCTACACCTTC | CASSLGAIRDSAYGYTF
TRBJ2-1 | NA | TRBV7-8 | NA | TGTGCCAGCAGCCCACAGGAAAATGAGCAGTTCTTC | CASSPQENEQFF
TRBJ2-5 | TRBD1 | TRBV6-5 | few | TGTGCCAGCAGTTCGCCGACAGGGGGGGAGACCCAGTACTTC | CASSSPTGGETQYF
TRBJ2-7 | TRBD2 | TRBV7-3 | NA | TGTGCCAGCAGCTTATATCTAGCGGGAGCGTACGAGCAGTACTTC | CASSLYLAGAYEQYF
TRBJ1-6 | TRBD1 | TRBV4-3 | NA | TGCGCCAGCAGCCCAGGGACAGGGTGGAATTCACCCCTCCACTTT | CASSPGTGWNSPLHF
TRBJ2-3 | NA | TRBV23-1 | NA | TGCGCCAGCAAAACTCATTCCTTCACAGATACGCAGTATTTT | CASKTHSFTDTQYF
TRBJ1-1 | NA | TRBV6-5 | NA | TGTGCCAGCAGTTACTTTGGCGGCTTAATGAACACTGAAGCTTTCTTT | CASSYFGGLMNTEAFF
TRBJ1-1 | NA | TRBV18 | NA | TGTGCCAGCTCACCTTCAGGGAACGCTGAAGCTTTCTTT | CASSPSGNAEAFF
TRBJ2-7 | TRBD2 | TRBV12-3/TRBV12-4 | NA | TGTGCCAGCGGAGGACTAGGGCACTACGAGCAGTACTTC | CASGGLGHYEQYF
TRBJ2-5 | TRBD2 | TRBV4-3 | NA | TGCGCCAGCAGCCAAGCACTAGCGGGGGCGGAGACCCAGTACTTC | CASSQALAGAETQYF
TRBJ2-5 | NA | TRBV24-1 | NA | TGTGCCACCAGTGGTTCGGACAGTGGGCAAGAGACCCAGTACTTC | CATSGSDSGQETQYF
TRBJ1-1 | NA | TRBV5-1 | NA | TGCGCCAGCAGCTTCTCCCTTTCAGGGGAGACTGAAGCTTTCTTT | CASSFSLSGETEAFF
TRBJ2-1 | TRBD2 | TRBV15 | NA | TGTGCCACCAGCAGAGCTCGGGAGGGCCCTCTGGGTGAGCAGTTCTTC | CATSRAREGPLGEQFF
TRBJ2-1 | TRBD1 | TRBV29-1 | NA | TGCAGCGTCCCCTCGGGACAGGTTTTCAACAATGAGCAGTTCTTC | CSVPSGQVFNNEQFF
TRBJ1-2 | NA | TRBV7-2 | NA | TGTGCCAGCAGCATCTTAGATGGGGCTGGCTATGGCTACACCTTC | CASSILDGAGYGYTF
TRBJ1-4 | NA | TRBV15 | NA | TGTGCCACCAGCAGAGAGCAGATTAATGAAAAACTGTTTTTT | CATSREQINEKLFF
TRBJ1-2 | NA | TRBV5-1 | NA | TGCGCCAGCAGCCTGGGGCCGGGGTTCGAGGGCTACACCTTC | CASSLGPGFEGYTF
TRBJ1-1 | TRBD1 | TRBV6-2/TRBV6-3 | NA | TGTGCCAGCAGTTACTCGGACAGGGGAATTTGGTCTGAAGCTTTCTTT | CASSYSDRGIWSEAFF
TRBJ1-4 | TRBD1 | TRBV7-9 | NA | TGTGCCAGCAGCTTCGGTCAGGGGGGAGAAAAACTGTTTTTT | CASSFGQGGEKLFF
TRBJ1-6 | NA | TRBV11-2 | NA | TGTGCCAGCAGCTTCAGGGAAACCTATAATTCACCCCTCCACTTT | CASSFRETYNSPLHF
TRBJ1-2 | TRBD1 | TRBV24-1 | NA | TGTGCCACCAGTGACCGAGACAGGGGAGGCGGCTACACCTTC | CATSDRDRGGGYTF
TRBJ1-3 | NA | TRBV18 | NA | TGTGCCAGCTCACGAGGGACTCTCACTGGAAACACCATATATTTT | CASSRGTLTGNTIYF
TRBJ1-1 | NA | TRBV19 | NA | TGTGCCAGTAGGAGTCCTCCGGGCACTGAAGCTTTCTTT | CASRSPPGTEAFF
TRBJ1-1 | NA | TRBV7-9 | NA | TGTGCCAGCAGCGGCACAGGAGGGACTGAAGCTTTCTTT | CASSGTGGTEAFF
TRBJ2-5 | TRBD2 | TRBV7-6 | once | TGTGCCAGCAGCCTGGGGACTAGTCGAGAGACCCAGTACTTC | CASSLGTSRETQYF
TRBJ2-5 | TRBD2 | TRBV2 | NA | TGTGCCAGCAGTGAAGACCCAGAGGTGTTAGCGGGGGCCCAAGAGACCCAGTACTTC | CASSEDPEVLAGAQETQYF
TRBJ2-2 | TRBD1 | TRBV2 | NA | TGTGCCAGCAAGGGTGGGACAGTAAACACCGGGGAGCTGTTTTTT | CASKGGTVNTGELFF
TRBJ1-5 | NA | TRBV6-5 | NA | TGTGCCAGCAGCCCCCGGGGGGAACGCAATCAGCCCCAGCATTTT | CASSPRGERNQPQHF
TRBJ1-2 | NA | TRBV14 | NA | TGTGCCAGCAGCCAATTTGGGCAGGGGTTCCGGGATGGCTACACCTTC | CASSQFGQGFRDGYTF
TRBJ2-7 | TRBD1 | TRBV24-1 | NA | TGTGCCACCAGTGCCAGGACAGGGGTCTCCTACGAGCAGTACTTC | CATSARTGVSYEQYF
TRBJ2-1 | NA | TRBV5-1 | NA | TGCGCCAGCAGCCAACTGGGGGGCAATGAGCAGTTCTTC | CASSQLGGNEQFF
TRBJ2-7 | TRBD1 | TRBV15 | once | TGTGCCACCAGTTACACAGTCGGACAGGGGGCGAAAGAGCAGTACTTC | CATSYTVGQGAKEQYF